What follows are 29 T cell receptor beta chains derived from one specimen sequenced in a study of T cell repertoires in cytomegalovirus infection. MiXCR, run by TCRdb on the reads, gives a single entry per CDR3 protein. In the table there are about 310,000 distinct CDR3 sequences, roughly 16% of which are singletons. Material for sequencing was PBMCs. The receptors were sampled from a human donor in good health (CMV status not recorded). Some clones in this sample may be carry-over from other donors' samples.

The gene calls are TRBV20-1 and TRBJ1-6; D gene ambiguous. There are 16 residues in the CDR3. Germline V gene lookup returns CDR1 DFQATT and CDR2 SNEGSKA (reference sequence). Trimming shortened V by 1 base and J by 8 bases, and 18 bases separated the two germline ends. CDR3: CSARVEDSSKDSPLHF. The CDR3, as DNA: TGCAGTGCTAGAGTAGAAGACTCGAGTAAGGATTCACCCCTCCACTTT.

The DNA for the CDR3 is TGTGCCAGCACCGGCGGACAGTACGAGCAGTACTTC. This translates into CASTGGQYEQYF. V gene TRBV3-1 combines with J gene TRBJ2-7; D possibly corresponds to TRBD1 (6 bases). The CDR3 consists of 12 residues. Trimming cost V 7 bases and J 4 bases, with 11 bases left between them. The V gene's germline CDR1 is LGHDT and CDR2 YNNKEL (reference sequence).

This clonotype was counted many times. V is TRBV20-1 and J is TRBJ2-1, with TRBD2 as a possible D gene (6 bases). The CDR3 is made up of 17 amino acids. The V end lost 4 bases, the J end lost 7 bases, and 26 bases lay between the germline ends. Germline values: CDR1 DFQATT, CDR2 SNEGSKA (reference sequence). The CDR3 DNA follows: TGCAGTGCTATTTGGGACTTGAGTTTTGCCGGTCGGAATGAGCAGTTCTTC. It translates to CSAIWDLSFAGRNEQFF.

On this clonotype itself: Lacking the conserved final phenylalanine or tryptophan, this CDR3 likely reflects a read error. The chain couples TRBV4-1 to TRBJ1-4; 7 positions match TRBD1. V shed 1 base, J shed 8 bases, and the junction held 7 bases outside the gene matches. The germline V gene has CDR1 MGHRA and CDR2 YSYEKL. The CDR3 spans 15 residues. The CDR3 sequence: CASSQGQGRREKLFL. In DNA form, the CDR3 reads TGCGCCAGCAGCCAAGGACAGGGACGAAGGGAAAAACTGTTTCTT.

This clonotype was counted ten times or more. The V call is TRBV7-2, the J call TRBJ1-1; the D gene is possibly TRBD1 (6 bases). The CDR3 has 14 amino acids. Deletions cut 3 bases from V and 4 bases from J, with 12 bases between. Germline V gene lookup returns CDR1 SGHTA and CDR2 FQGNSA. The CDR3 DNA reads TGTGCCAGCAGCTTCGGGGGGCCGGTCACTGAAGCTTTCTTT. Amino acids: CASSFGGPVTEAFF.

The chain couples TRBV7-9 to TRBJ1-1; TRBD1 might be the D (5 bases). Trimming shortened V by 8 bases and J by 7 bases, and 17 bases separated the two germline ends. The CDR3 runs 13 residues. Germline values: CDR1 SEHNR, CDR2 FQNEAQ (reference sequence). CDR3 sequence reads: CASRGTNQHEAFF. The DNA for the CDR3 is TGTGCCAGCCGGGGGACGAACCAGCATGAAGCTTTCTTT.

The CDR3 nucleotides read TGCAGCGTAAACCGCGGACCCTTCTATGGCTACACCTTC. It encodes CSVNRGPFYGYTF. V is TRBV29-1 and J is TRBJ1-2, with unresolved D. The CDR3 extends over 13 amino acids. Germline CDR1 reads SQVTM; CDR2 reads ANQGSEA. Trimming shortened V by 6 bases and J by 4 bases, and 15 bases separated the two germline ends.

Many counts were recorded for this clonotype. The chain has TRBV27 and TRBJ1-1, with TRBD1 as a possible D gene (6 bases). Germline CDR1 reads MNHEY; CDR2 reads SMNVEV (reference sequence). This CDR3 contains 12 residues. V was pared by 7 bases and J by 7 bases, with 13 bases between. The DNA for the CDR3 is TGTGCCAGCACCTCCTTAGGGGGTGAAGCTTTCTTT. It specifies CASTSLGGEAFF.

The CDR3 loop reads CASRATGGGYGYTF. As DNA, the CDR3 is TGTGCCAGCAGGGCGACAGGAGGAGGGTATGGCTACACCTTC. The chain uses TRBV28 and TRBJ1-2; D may be TRBD1 (6 bases). CDR3 length: 14 residues. Trimming left V 6 bases short and J 5 bases short, with 16 bases between. Germline CDR1 and CDR2: MDHEN and SYDVKM.

This clonotype was picked up a small number of times. The rearrangement uses TRBV12-5 and TRBJ2-3; 10 bases are shared with TRBD1. The CDR3 runs 14 residues. The ends lost 4 bases at V and 4 bases at J; junction bases unmatched: 2. Germline loops: CDR1 LGHNT, CDR2 FRNRAP. The CDR3 nucleotides read TGTGCTAGTGGTTCCGGACAGGGGGCAGATACGCAGTATTTT. It codes for CASGSGQGADTQYF.

V gene TRBV27 combines with J gene TRBJ2-3; D is perhaps TRBD1 (6 bases). V lost 7 bases, J lost 6 bases, and 20 bases lay in between. The CDR3 runs to 15 residues. Per the germline V gene, CDR1 is MNHEY and CDR2 is SMNVEV (reference sequence). CDR3 sequence reads: CASNRRDPRGDTQYF. The DNA of the CDR3 is TGTGCCAGCAACCGCCGGGACCCAAGGGGGGATACGCAGTATTTT.

The V and J genes are TRBV3-1 and TRBJ1-3; D is ambiguous. The CDR3 spans 12 residues. V was clipped by 8 bases and J by 0 bases, with 5 bases between them. CDR1 is LGHDT, CDR2 YNNKEL, per germline (reference sequence). CDR3 sequence (DNA): TGTGCCAGCGGCAGCTCTGGAAACACCATATATTTT. Translation gives CASGSSGNTIYF.

This chain connects TRBV27 to TRBJ2-2; 8 bases align to TRBD1. The CDR3 is 15 amino acids. Trimming took 8 bases from V and 6 from J; bases not matched to a gene: 11. Germline assignment: CDR1 MNHEY and CDR2 SMNVEV (reference sequence). The CDR3 loop reads CASSLYRGVPGELFF. In DNA form, the CDR3 reads TGTGCCAGCTCTCTATACAGGGGGGTCCCCGGGGAGCTGTTTTTT.

This clonotype was seen at least ten times. The gene calls are TRBV7-2 and TRBJ2-7; possible D gene TRBD2, 5 bases. Germline CDR1 reads SGHTA; CDR2 reads FQGNSA. Between the trimmed V and J ends, which lost 4 bases and 4 bases, there was a span of 11 bases. The CDR3 is made up of 13 amino acids. This CDR3 reads CASSSERGYEQYF. CDR3 bases: TGTGCCAGCAGCTCTGAACGAGGGTACGAGCAGTACTTC. Full variable domain (missing parts from reference TRBV7-2 and TRBJ2-7): GAGVSQSPSNKVTEKGKDVELRCDPISGHTALYWYRQSLGQGLEFLIYFQGNSAPDKSGLPSDRFSAERTGGSVSTLTIQRTQQEDSAVYLCASSSERGYEQYFGPGTRLTVT.

This clonotype appeared a few times. The chain employs TRBV6-2 or TRBV6-3 and TRBJ2-7; 10 bases map to TRBD1. The CDR3 is made up of 14 amino acids. The junction had 6 bases not matched to a gene; V was cut back by 2 bases and J by 8 bases. CDR1 is MNHEY, CDR2 SVGEGT, per germline. The CDR3 DNA reads TGTGCCAGCAGTTACGGGACAGGGGCTCGGCAGCAGTACTTC. This translates into CASSYGTGARQQYF.

Ten or more counts support this clonotype. The chain couples TRBV5-6 to TRBJ2-2, with D maybe TRBD1 (5 bases). With 1 base removed from V and 0 bases from J, the gap between germline ends came to 10 bases. Germline V CDR1 and CDR2: SGHDT, YYEEEE. The CDR3 length is 16 residues. CDR3: CASSLFWTPNTGELFF. CDR3 coding DNA: TGTGCCAGCAGCTTGTTCTGGACACCGAACACCGGGGAGCTGTTTTTT.

This clonotype was counted a few times. The chain links TRBV11-2 to TRBJ2-7; D may be TRBD1 (6 bases). Between the trimmed V and J ends, which lost 5 bases and 3 bases, there was a span of 17 bases. The germline V gene has CDR1 SGHAT and CDR2 FQNNGV. The CDR3 contains 15 residues. CDR3 amino acids: CASSGLTGPHYEQYF. The CDR3 DNA is TGTGCCAGCAGCGGTTTAACAGGGCCCCACTACGAGCAGTACTTC. Drawing the rest from reference TRBV11-2 and TRBJ2-7, the complete variable domain is EAGVAQSPRYKIIEKRQSVAFWCNPISGHATLYWYQQILGQGPKLLIQFQNNGVVDDSQLPKDRFSAERLKGVDSTLKIQPAKLEDSAVYLCASSGLTGPHYEQYFGPGTRLTVT.

This clonotype has just a few counts. The chain carries TRBV12-3 or TRBV12-4 and TRBJ2-5; 8 bases line up with TRBD1. CDR3 length: 14 amino acids. The junction had 7 bases not matched to a gene; V was cut back by 6 bases and J by 4 bases. The CDR3 sequence: CASSRQGTRETQYF. As DNA, the CDR3 is TGTGCCAGCAGCAGACAGGGGACAAGAGAGACCCAGTACTTC.

The genes are TRBV29-1 and TRBJ1-4; a possible D gene is TRBD1 (6 bases). Trimming shortened V by 6 bases and J by 11 bases, and 22 bases separated the two germline ends. Germline V CDR1 and CDR2: SQVTM, ANQGSEA. This CDR3 has 14 amino acids. The CDR3 loop is CSVQKAQPGGKLFF. The CDR3 region has the DNA TGCAGCGTCCAAAAGGCGCAACCGGGGGGCAAACTGTTTTTT.

This clonotype has only a few counts. This sequence joins TRBV6-5 and TRBJ2-7; D uncertain. The germline gives CDR1 MNHEY, CDR2 SVGAGI. Trimming removed 6 bases at V and 3 bases at J, with 12 bases between. The CDR3 is made up of 13 amino acids. For the CDR3, the DNA is TGTGCCAGCAGCCCCAGGATCTTCTACGAGCAGTACTTC. It yields the protein CASSPRIFYEQYF.

The rearrangement uses TRBV28 and TRBJ2-1; possible D gene TRBD1, 6 bases. The CDR3 extends over 14 amino acids. Germline CDR1 and CDR2: MDHEN and SYDVKM. Trimming cost V 8 bases and J 9 bases, with 20 bases left between them. The CDR3 loop reads CASGRPGALAEQFF. CDR3 bases: TGTGCCAGCGGTCGGCCAGGGGCTTTGGCTGAGCAGTTCTTC.

This clonotype appeared many times. The chain's CDR3 is CASSQDTGTQETQYF. In DNA, the CDR3 is TGTGCCAGCAGCCAAGATACAGGGACCCAAGAGACCCAGTACTTC. This chain connects TRBV4-2 to TRBJ2-5; maybe TRBD1 (6 bases). The CDR3 consists of 15 residues. Trimming shortened V by 0 bases and J by 1 base, and 9 bases separated the two germline ends. In germline, CDR1 is LGHNA, CDR2 YNFKEQ.

As to this clonotype: This clone may be a read error of a much larger clone one base away. J is TRBJ2-4 and V is TRBV7-2; D gene uncertain. V gave up 7 bases and J gave up 2 bases, with 9 bases separating them. Germline lookup yields CDR1 SGHTA and CDR2 FQGNSA. The CDR3 is 13 amino acids. The CDR3 loop reads CASTLATKNIQYF. The CDR3 DNA is TGTGCCAGCACCTTGGCAACCAAAAACATTCAGTACTTC.

This clonotype was detected a few times. The chain carries TRBV12-3 or TRBV12-4 and TRBJ2-2; perhaps TRBD1 as D (6 bases). Trimming removed 0 bases at V and 5 bases at J, with 10 bases between. This CDR3 contains 15 residues. The CDR3 DNA is TGTGCCAGCAGTTTAGCCCAACAGGGAACCGGGGAGCTGTTTTTT. Translating it yields CASSLAQQGTGELFF.

To note about this clonotype: Possible read error: a much larger clone is one base away. The gene calls are TRBV6-5 and TRBJ2-7; TRBD1 matches 8 bases. The CDR3 has 15 residues. Germline-derived CDR1 and CDR2 are MNHEY and SVGAGI. The CDR3 DNA is TGTACCAGCAGTTACTCCTACAGGGGGGTGGACGAGCAGTACTTC. This translates into CTSSYSYRGVDEQYF.

This clonotype was found a few times. This chain's CDR3 is CSALSGGNTGELFF. Here the CDR3 DNA reads TGCAGTGCTCTTAGCGGGGGGAACACCGGGGAGCTGTTTTTT. The chain combines TRBV20-1 with TRBJ2-2, with 9 bases that match TRBD2. The V gene's germline CDR1 is DFQATT and CDR2 SNEGSKA (reference sequence). With V trimmed by 5 bases and J by 1 base, 2 bases remained unmatched. There are 14 residues in the CDR3.

At least ten counts were recorded for this clonotype. The gene calls are TRBV7-9 and TRBJ2-1; a weak D match, TRBD2 (6 bases). Germline CDR1 is SEHNR and CDR2 is FQNEAQ (reference sequence). The CDR3 totals 14 residues. V dropped 1 base and J dropped 5 bases, with 9 bases sitting between them. The CDR3 DNA sequence: TGTGCCAGCAGCTTAGTGGGGACTGACAATGAGCAGTTCTTC. It specifies CASSLVGTDNEQFF.

V and J are TRBV12-3 or TRBV12-4 and TRBJ1-5; D gene unclear. The CDR3 contains 14 residues. Trimming removed 3 bases from V and 5 bases from J, with 11 bases in between. CDR3 region: CASSLSTWDQPQHF. The CDR3 region has the DNA TGTGCCAGCAGTTTGTCCACATGGGATCAGCCCCAGCATTTT.

This clonotype was observed many times. As DNA, the CDR3 is TGTGCCAGCAGTGAGATCACAGGGGGCCGTTATAGCAATCAGCCCCAGCATTTT. This sequence encodes CASSEITGGRYSNQPQHF. The rearrangement links TRBV6-1 to TRBJ1-5, with 9 nucleotides matching TRBD1. With 3 bases clipped from V and 0 bases from J, the junction kept 9 bases outside the gene matches. Germline CDR1 MNHNS, CDR2 SASEGT. The CDR3 length is 18 residues.